This T cell receptor (beta chain) is from a study of cytomegalovirus exposure and HLA in healthy donors. Whole-study findings and limits: Testing in vitro showed a few CMV-associated chains specific for CMV antigens.

The CDR3 covers 14 residues. Germline-derived CDR1 and CDR2 are SGHAT and FQNNGV. V was pared by 1 base and J by 3 bases, with 9 bases between. A note on this clone: Antigen: not known.

Use of 60 Vbeta and 13 Jbeta primers characterized the PCR. TCRdb keeps only in-frame clones here, not all; method: immunoSEQ multiplex PCR. In the table there are some 200,000 clones, around 89% of which are singletons. This clonotype was sampled from a young woman in good health and CMV-seronegative. The sequenced sample consisted of PBMCs. The chain is built from TRBV11-2 and TRBJ2-5; D is unresolved. CDR3 protein: CASSLGRLEETQYF. DNA for the CDR3: TGTGCCAGCAGCTTAGGGCGACTCGAAGAGACCCAGTACTTC. The full variable domain, its missing parts supplied by reference TRBV11-2 and TRBJ2-5, is EAGVAQSPRYKIIEKRQSVAFWCNPISGHATLYWYQQILGQGPKLLIQFQNNGVVDDSQLPKDRFSAERLKGVDSTLKIQPAKLEDSAVYLCASSLGRLEETQYFGPGTRLLVL.